These T cell receptor beta chains were read from a single sample in a study of blood T cell repertoires in COVID-19. The method was immunoSEQ multiplex PCR; TCRdb's version includes in-frame clones alone and lacks a portion of them. The data hold under 200,000 clones, with about 86% observed a single time. Sequences were obtained from peripheral blood. The receptors here all came from a man younger than 30 with acute or convalescent COVID-19. Each CDR3 is given with its conserved first and last residue. D genes are given only for firm matches. Clone size appears in some rows only: once, few, many, or a class for an expanded clone.

length	D	size	V	J	CDR3	DNA
12	NA	NA	TRBV30	TRBJ2-1	CAWGETDYEQFF	TGTGCCTGGGGAGAGACCGACTATGAGCAGTTCTTC
18	NA	NA	TRBV4-2	TRBJ1-3	CASSQDSLRQLGGNTIYF	TGTGCCAGCAGCCAAGATTCCCTCCGACAGTTAGGTGGAAACACCATATATTTT
14	TRBD1	NA	TRBV5-1	TRBJ2-7	CASSLRTGGSEQYF	TGCGCCAGCAGCCTCCGGACAGGGGGCTCCGAGCAGTACTTC
12	TRBD1	NA	TRBV29-1	TRBJ1-2	CSATGTGVGYTF	TGCAGCGCCACAGGGACAGGGGTCGGCTACACCTTC
14	NA	NA	TRBV28	TRBJ1-2	CASSSGGLVYGYTF	TGTGCCAGCAGTTCGGGGGGGCTTGTCTATGGCTACACCTTC
15	NA	few	TRBV21-1	TRBJ1-1	CASSKETGPVTEAFF	TGTGCCAGCAGCAAAGAGACAGGACCAGTCACTGAAGCTTTCTTT
15	TRBD1	NA	TRBV28	TRBJ1-5	CASSSIGQGGQPQHF	TGTGCCAGCAGTTCCATCGGACAGGGTGGACAGCCCCAGCATTTT
13	NA	NA	TRBV30	TRBJ1-5	CAWSGSGDQPQHF	TGTGCCTGGAGTGGATCTGGAGATCAGCCCCAGCATTTT
12	TRBD1	NA	TRBV14	TRBJ2-7	CASSQDRDEQYF	TGTGCCAGCAGCCAGGACAGGGACGAGCAGTACTTC
13	TRBD1	NA	TRBV6-5	TRBJ1-2	CASRRDRGQGYTF	TGTGCCAGCAGAAGAGACAGGGGTCAGGGCTACACCTTC
14	TRBD2	NA	TRBV6-4	TRBJ2-3	CASSESLAGRTQYF	TGTGCCAGCAGTGAGTCACTAGCGGGGCGAACGCAGTATTTT
14	NA	NA	TRBV6-5	TRBJ1-2	CASTLSGNQYGYTF	TGTGCCAGCACACTATCGGGGAATCAATATGGCTACACCTTC
15	NA	NA	TRBV7-8	TRBJ1-5	CASSLDGRDNQPQHF	TGTGCCAGCAGCTTAGACGGCAGGGATAATCAGCCCCAGCATTTT
13	NA	NA	TRBV2	TRBJ2-4	CASSGGDKNIQYF	TGTGCCAGCAGTGGGGGGGACAAAAACATTCAGTACTTC
16	TRBD1	NA	TRBV3-1/TRBV3-2	TRBJ1-6	CASSQDQGVYNSPLHF	TGTGCCAGCAGCCAAGACCAGGGGGTCTATAATTCACCCCTCCACTTT
18	TRBD2	NA	TRBV11-3	TRBJ2-5	CASSLGWASGGPGKTQYF	TGTGCCAGCAGCTTAGGTTGGGCTAGCGGGGGGCCGGGGAAGACCCAGTACTTC
13	NA	NA	TRBV4-1	TRBJ2-5	CASSQGEGETQYF	TGCGCCAGCAGCCAAGGAGAGGGAGAGACCCAGTACTTC